One and the same sample provided the 24 T cell receptor beta chains below, sequenced in a study of blood T cell repertoires in COVID-19. Assay: immunoSEQ multiplex PCR; the TCRdb copy retains only in-frame clones and omits some. Found here are tens of thousands of clones, 88% of them singletons; the top ten hold around 40%. Sequencing used peripheral blood. These receptors were obtained from a human donor in a cohort sampled during active COVID-19.

The rearrangement joins TRBV2 to TRBJ2-3; 9 nucleotides line up with TRBD1. The germline CDR1 and CDR2 sequences are SNHLY and FYNNEI. The CDR3 length is 20 residues. Unmatched junction bases numbered 21, after V lost 2 bases and J lost 6 bases. CDR3 sequence (DNA): TGTGCCAGCAGTGAATTTTCGACAGGGGGATTAGCCAAACAAGTCGATACGCAGTATTTT. Amino acid sequence: CASSEFSTGGLAKQVDTQYF.

V is TRBV6-6 and J is TRBJ2-7, with 10 positions matching TRBD1. The V segment lost 4 bases and the J segment 3 bases; nucleotides outside the gene matches: 6. Germline values: CDR1 MNHNY, CDR2 SVGAGI (reference sequence). This CDR3 contains 15 residues. CDR3 in amino acids: CASSSPGQGIYEQYF. CDR3 bases: TGTGCCAGCAGTTCCCCGGGACAGGGGATCTACGAGCAGTACTTC.

This chain connects TRBV6-5 to TRBJ2-5; tentative D call: TRBD2 (5 bases). There are 15 residues in the CDR3. From germline, CDR1 is MNHEY and CDR2 SVGAGI. Between the trimmed V and J ends, which lost 7 bases and 0 bases, there was a span of 15 bases. The CDR3 DNA follows: TGTGCCAGCAAAGGAGCGGCTCAGTACCAAGAGACCCAGTACTTC. Translating gives CASKGAAQYQETQYF.

Only a few counts were recorded for this clone. This chain joins TRBV4-3 and TRBJ2-2; D not resolved. The V gene's germline CDR1 is LGHNA and CDR2 YSLEER. CDR3 size: 15 residues. V lost 0 bases and J lost 5, with 10 bases in between. CDR3: CASSQDMRETGELFF. Here the CDR3 DNA reads TGCGCCAGCAGCCAAGATATGCGTGAAACCGGGGAGCTGTTTTTT.

The J gene is TRBJ2-5, the V gene TRBV29-1; no firm D call. Germline values: CDR1 SQVTM, CDR2 ANQGSEA. This CDR3 region has 10 residues. Trimming cost V 4 bases and J 5 bases, with 5 bases left between them. CDR3 protein: CSVAVETQYF. CDR3 coding DNA: TGCAGCGTTGCTGTGGAGACCCAGTACTTC. Based on the CDR3 plus reference TRBV29-1 and TRBJ2-5, the full variable domain is SAVISQKPSRDICQRGTSLTIQCQVDSQVTMMFWYRQQPGQSLTLIATANQGSEATYESGFVIDKFPISRPNLTFSTLTVSNMSPEDSSIYLCSVAVETQYFGPGTRLLVL.

This clone was observed at least ten times. CDR3 loop: CASSQLAGGPEQFF. CDR3 DNA: TGTGCCAGCTCACAACTAGCGGGGGGGCCTGAGCAGTTCTTC. The rearrangement links TRBV18 to TRBJ2-1; TRBD2 aligns across 13 bases. Germline loops: CDR1 KGHSH, CDR2 LQKENI. Trimming took 4 bases from V and 9 from J; bases not matched to a gene: 3. This CDR3 spans 14 amino acids.

The V and J genes are TRBV18 and TRBJ2-2, with D hard to call. This CDR3 is built from 16 residues. Germline CDR1 KGHSH, CDR2 LQKENI. With 3 bases removed from V and 3 bases from J, the gap between germline ends came to 14 bases. The CDR3 sequence is CASSPSIQQDTGELFF. CDR3 bases: TGTGCCAGCTCACCGAGTATACAGCAGGACACCGGGGAGCTGTTTTTT.

The rearrangement uses TRBV9 and TRBJ2-1; D is possibly TRBD1 (5 bases). The CDR3 contains 14 residues. Between the trimmed V and J ends, which lost 0 bases and 10 bases, there was a span of 14 bases. Looked up from germline, CDR1 is SGDLS and CDR2 is YYNGEE. The CDR3 protein is CASSVGHGAEEQFF. In nucleotides, the CDR3 is TGTGCCAGCAGCGTAGGCCATGGGGCTGAGGAGCAGTTCTTC.

The chain couples TRBV3-1 (or the pseudogene TRBV3-2) to TRBJ1-2, with D possibly being TRBD1 (5 bases). CDR3 length equals 17 residues. The ends were cut back, 2 bases at V and 6 bases at J, with 22 bases in the middle. Germline-derived CDR1 and CDR2 are LGHDT and YNNKEL (reference sequence). The CDR3 nucleotides read TGTGCCAGCAGCCAAAGTCCTGTCTGGGAGGGGAAGAATGGCTACACCTTC. Protein: CASSQSPVWEGKNGYTF.

This chain uses TRBV18 with TRBJ1-6, with a weak D call TRBD1 (5 bases). The CDR3 has 15 residues. Trimming removed 2 bases from V and 4 bases from J, with 9 bases in between. Germline-derived CDR1 and CDR2 are KGHSH and LQKENI. CDR3 in DNA: TGTGCCAGCTCACCATGGGGGGGGTATAATTCACCCCTCCACTTT. Translation gives CASSPWGGYNSPLHF. Full variable domain (remainder filled in from reference TRBV18 and TRBJ1-6): NAGVMQNPRHLVRRRGQEARLRCSPMKGHSHVYWYRQLPEEGLKFMVYLQKENIIDESGMPKERFSAEFPKEGPSILRIQQVVRGDSAAYFCASSPWGGYNSPLHFGNGTRLTVT.

The V and J genes are TRBV19 and TRBJ1-6; no reliable D call. This CDR3 has 13 amino acids. V was clipped by 7 bases and J by 6 bases, with 10 bases between them. The germline gives CDR1 LNHDA, CDR2 SQIVND (reference sequence). The CDR3 DNA is TGTGCCAGTAATCCGGGATTTAATTCACCCCTCCACTTT. Translated, it gives CASNPGFNSPLHF.

This clone appeared once. The J gene is TRBJ1-6, the V gene TRBV4-1; tentatively, D is TRBD1 (5 bases). The CDR3 contains 18 residues. V was trimmed by 4 bases and J by 7 bases, leaving 23 bases between them. CDR1 and CDR2 (germline): MGHRA, YSYEKL. The DNA for the CDR3 is TGCGCCAGCAGCCTTTTCCAAGATAGTGGGCAGGGAAATTCACCCCTCCACTTT. Its translation is CASSLFQDSGQGNSPLHF.

The chain uses TRBV6-1 and TRBJ2-2, with a tentative D call TRBD1 (6 bases). The CDR3 extends over 14 amino acids. Germline loops: CDR1 MNHNS, CDR2 SASEGT. V was shortened by 1 base and J by 6 bases, with 9 bases between the two germline ends. The CDR3 DNA reads as TGTGCCAGCAGTGAAGGCAGGGGTCCCGGGGAGCTGTTTTTT. It translates to CASSEGRGPGELFF.

The chain joins TRBV7-2 to TRBJ1-6; D unresolved. CDR1 and CDR2 (germline): SGHTA, FQGNSA. This CDR3 is built from 12 residues. The germline V and J ends were trimmed by 3 bases and 7 bases, with 4 bases remaining between them. The CDR3 DNA reads TGTGCCAGCAGCTTTCGGAATTCACCCCTCCACTTT. Encoded protein: CASSFRNSPLHF. The full variable domain, rest sourced from reference TRBV7-2 and TRBJ1-6, is GAGVSQSPSNKVTEKGKDVELRCDPISGHTALYWYRQSLGQGLEFLIYFQGNSAPDKSGLPSDRFSAERTGGSVSTLTIQRTQQEDSAVYLCASSFRNSPLHFGNGTRLTVT.

The V and J genes are TRBV5-1 and TRBJ2-5; 7 bases are a match to TRBD1. Germline loops: CDR1 SGHRS, CDR2 YFSETQ. The CDR3 is 12 amino acids. The V gene end was trimmed by 0 bases and the J gene end by 7 bases; junction bases not matched to a gene: 0. CDR3 region: CASSLAGGTQYF. The CDR3 nucleotides read TGCGCCAGCAGCTTGGCAGGGGGGACCCAGTACTTC.

The gene calls are TRBV19 and TRBJ2-3; 7 bases align to TRBD2. Germline CDR1 and CDR2: LNHDA and SQIVND (reference sequence). The CDR3 contains 15 residues. Trimming removed 1 base from V and 1 base from J; junction bases left unmatched: 2. In DNA form, the CDR3 reads TGTGCCAGTAGTATAGCGGGGGGTGGCACAGATACGCAGTATTTT. It yields the protein CASSIAGGGTDTQYF.

The table lists this clone with a count of one. J is TRBJ2-7 and V is TRBV7-2; D possibly corresponds to TRBD1 (5 bases). V shed 6 bases and J shed 0 bases, with 6 bases lying between them. The germline gives CDR1 SGHTA, CDR2 FQGNSA. This CDR3 is 12 amino acids long. As DNA, the CDR3 is TGTGCCAGCAGAGGGGTCTCCTACGAGCAGTACTTC. It specifies CASRGVSYEQYF.

The chain joins TRBV6-5 to TRBJ1-1, with D perhaps matching TRBD1 (5 bases). The V gene lost 0 bases and the J gene lost 5 bases, with 16 bases spanning the gap. CDR1 is MNHEY and CDR2 is SVGAGI in the germline V gene. The CDR3 loop spans 16 amino acids. CDR3 region: CASSYSPQGNPTEAFF. The CDR3 nucleotides are TGTGCCAGCAGTTACTCGCCGCAGGGCAACCCGACTGAAGCTTTCTTT.

This clone was found a few times. This chain joins TRBV6-6 and TRBJ1-6, with TRBD1 identical over 10 bases. The ends lost 5 bases at V and 9 bases at J; junction bases unmatched: 19. The CDR3 is made up of 19 amino acids. Germline-derived CDR1 and CDR2 are MNHNY and SVGAGI (reference sequence). CDR3 sequence reads: CASSPILPGTGVSGSPLHF. In DNA form, the CDR3 reads TGTGCCAGCAGTCCGATCCTTCCCGGGACAGGGGTGAGTGGTTCACCCCTCCACTTT.

The rearrangement uses TRBV13 and TRBJ2-7; maybe TRBD2 (7 bases). This CDR3 contains 14 residues. The V gene lost 3 bases and the J gene lost 5 bases, with 14 bases spanning the gap. Germline CDR1 reads PRHDT; CDR2 reads FYEKMQ (reference sequence). The CDR3 reads CASSFGGLGDEQYF. The CDR3 bases are TGTGCCAGCAGCTTCGGGGGGCTCGGGGACGAGCAGTACTTC.

The V gene is TRBV7-8, the J gene TRBJ2-3; 10 positions agree with TRBD2. The germline V gene has CDR1 SGHVS and CDR2 FQNEAQ. The V gene end was trimmed by 5 bases and the J gene end by 6 bases; junction bases not matched to a gene: 14. This CDR3 region has 17 residues. The CDR3 nucleotides read TGTGCCAGCAGCCCCCTCCCCCTAGCGGGAGAGATTGATACGCAGTATTTT. Its translation: CASSPLPLAGEIDTQYF. The whole variable domain, remainder taken from reference TRBV7-8 and TRBJ2-3, is GAGVSQSPRYKVAKRGQDVALRCDPISGHVSLFWYQQALGQGPEFLTYFQNEAQLDKSGLPSDRFFAERPEGSVSTLKIQRTQQEDSAVYLCASSPLPLAGEIDTQYFGPGTRLTVL.

CDR3 loop: CASSWGQGYFNEQYF. In DNA, the CDR3 is TGTGCCAGCAGCTGGGGACAGGGGTATTTCAACGAGCAGTACTTC. The rearrangement uses TRBV7-2 and TRBJ2-7, with TRBD1 matching 10 bases. The germline V gene has CDR1 SGHTA and CDR2 FQGNSA. V dropped 4 bases and J dropped 5; count of bases not matched to a gene: 8. This CDR3 spans 15 amino acids.

The gene calls are TRBV12-5 and TRBJ2-2; no definite D call. Germline loops: CDR1 LGHNT, CDR2 FRNRAP. Deletions cut 9 bases from V and 5 bases from J, with 10 bases between. The CDR3 length is 12 residues. CDR3 sequence (DNA): TGTGCTAGCACCTCAGGTACCGGGGAGCTGTTTTTT. Its translation is CASTSGTGELFF. Full variable domain (outside the CDR3, taken from reference TRBV12-5 and TRBJ2-2): DARVTQTPRHKVTEMGQEVTMRCQPILGHNTVFWYRQTMMQGLELLAYFRNRAPLDDSGMPKDRFSAEMPDATLATLKIQPSEPRDSAVYFCASTSGTGELFFGEGSRLTVL.

The chain has TRBV19 and TRBJ1-4; D not resolved. Per germline, CDR1 LNHDA and CDR2 SQIVND (reference sequence). This CDR3 contains 14 residues. Trimming took 7 bases from V and 3 from J, leaving 12 bases between them. CDR3 sequence: CASTQTGSNEKLFF. The CDR3 DNA follows: TGTGCCAGTACCCAGACCGGGTCTAATGAAAAACTGTTTTTT.